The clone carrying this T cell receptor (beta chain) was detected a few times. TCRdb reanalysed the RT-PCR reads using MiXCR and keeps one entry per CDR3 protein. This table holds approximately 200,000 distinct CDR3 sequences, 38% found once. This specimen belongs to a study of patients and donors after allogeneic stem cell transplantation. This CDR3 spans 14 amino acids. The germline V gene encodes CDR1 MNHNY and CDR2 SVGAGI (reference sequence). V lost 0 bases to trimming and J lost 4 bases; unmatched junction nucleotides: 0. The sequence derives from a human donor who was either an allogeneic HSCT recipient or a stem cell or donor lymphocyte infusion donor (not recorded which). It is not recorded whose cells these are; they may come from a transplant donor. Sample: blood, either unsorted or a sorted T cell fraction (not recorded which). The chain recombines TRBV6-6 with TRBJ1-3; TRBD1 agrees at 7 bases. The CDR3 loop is CASSYSDRGNTIYF. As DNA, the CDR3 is TGTGCCAGCAGTTACTCGGACAGGGGAAACACCATATATTTT.